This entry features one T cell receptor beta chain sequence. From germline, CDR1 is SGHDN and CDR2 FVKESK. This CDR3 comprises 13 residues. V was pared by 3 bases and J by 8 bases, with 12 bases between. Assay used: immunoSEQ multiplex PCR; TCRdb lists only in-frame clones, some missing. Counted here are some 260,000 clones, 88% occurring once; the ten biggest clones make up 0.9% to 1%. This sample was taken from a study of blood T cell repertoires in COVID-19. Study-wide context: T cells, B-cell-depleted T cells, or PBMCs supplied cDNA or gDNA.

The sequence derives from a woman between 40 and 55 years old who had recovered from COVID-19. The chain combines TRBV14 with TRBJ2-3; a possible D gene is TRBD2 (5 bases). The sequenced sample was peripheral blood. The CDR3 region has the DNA TGTGCCAGCAGCCAGCTACTAGTCAGTACGCAGTATTTT. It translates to CASSQLLVSTQYF.